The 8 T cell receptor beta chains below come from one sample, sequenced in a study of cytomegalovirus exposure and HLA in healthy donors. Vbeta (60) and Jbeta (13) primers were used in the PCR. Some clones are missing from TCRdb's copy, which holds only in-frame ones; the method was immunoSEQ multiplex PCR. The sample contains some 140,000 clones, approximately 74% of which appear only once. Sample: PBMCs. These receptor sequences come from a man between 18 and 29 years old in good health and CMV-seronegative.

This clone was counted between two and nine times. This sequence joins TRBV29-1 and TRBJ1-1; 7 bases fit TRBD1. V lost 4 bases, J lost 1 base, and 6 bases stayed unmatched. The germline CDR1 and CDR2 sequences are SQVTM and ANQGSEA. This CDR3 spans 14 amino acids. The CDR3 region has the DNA TGCAGCGTTGCGGACAGGCACAAGAACACTGAAGCTTTCTTT. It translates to CSVADRHKNTEAFF. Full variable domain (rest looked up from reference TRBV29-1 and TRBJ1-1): SAVISQKPSRDICQRGTSLTIQCQVDSQVTMMFWYRQQPGQSLTLIATANQGSEATYESGFVIDKFPISRPNLTFSTLTVSNMSPEDSSIYLCSVADRHKNTEAFFGQGTRLTVV.

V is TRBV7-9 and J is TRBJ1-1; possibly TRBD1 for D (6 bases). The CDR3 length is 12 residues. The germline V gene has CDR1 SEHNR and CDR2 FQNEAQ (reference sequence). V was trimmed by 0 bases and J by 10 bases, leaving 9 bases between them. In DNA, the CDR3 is TGTGCCAGCAGCTTAGCACAGGGAAGAGCTTTCTTT. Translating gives CASSLAQGRAFF.

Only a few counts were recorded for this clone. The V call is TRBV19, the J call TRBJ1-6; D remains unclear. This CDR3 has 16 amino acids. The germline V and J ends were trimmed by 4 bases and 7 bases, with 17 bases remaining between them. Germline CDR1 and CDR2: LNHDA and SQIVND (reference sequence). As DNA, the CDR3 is TGTGCCAGTAGTAACTACCCTTGGCGCGGAAATTCACCCCTCCACTTT. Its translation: CASSNYPWRGNSPLHF.

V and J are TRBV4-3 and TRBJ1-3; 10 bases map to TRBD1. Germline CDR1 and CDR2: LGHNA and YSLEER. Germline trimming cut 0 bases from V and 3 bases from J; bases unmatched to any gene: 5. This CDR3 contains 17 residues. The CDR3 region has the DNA TGCGCCAGCAGCCAAGATGGGGGACAGGGGAGTGGAAACACCATATATTTT. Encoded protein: CASSQDGGQGSGNTIYF.

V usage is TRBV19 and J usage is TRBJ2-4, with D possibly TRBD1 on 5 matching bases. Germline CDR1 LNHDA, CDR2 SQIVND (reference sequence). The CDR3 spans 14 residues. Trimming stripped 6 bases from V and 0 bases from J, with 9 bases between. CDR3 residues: CASRDSVAKNIQYF. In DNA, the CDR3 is TGTGCCAGTAGAGACAGCGTAGCCAAAAACATTCAGTACTTC.

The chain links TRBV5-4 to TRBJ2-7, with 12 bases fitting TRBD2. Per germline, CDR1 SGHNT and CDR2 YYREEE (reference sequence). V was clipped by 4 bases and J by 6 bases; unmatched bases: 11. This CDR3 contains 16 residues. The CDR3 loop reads CASSPASSGGAAEQYF. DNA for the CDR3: TGTGCCAGCAGCCCAGCTTCTAGCGGGGGGGCTGCCGAGCAGTACTTC.

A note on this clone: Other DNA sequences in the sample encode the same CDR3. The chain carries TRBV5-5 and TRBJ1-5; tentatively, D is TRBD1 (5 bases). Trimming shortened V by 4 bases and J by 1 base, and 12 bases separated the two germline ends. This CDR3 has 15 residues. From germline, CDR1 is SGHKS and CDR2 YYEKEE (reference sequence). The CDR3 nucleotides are TGTGCCAGCAGCCAGATCGGGGGGAGCAATCAGCCCCAGCATTTT. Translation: CASSQIGGSNQPQHF.

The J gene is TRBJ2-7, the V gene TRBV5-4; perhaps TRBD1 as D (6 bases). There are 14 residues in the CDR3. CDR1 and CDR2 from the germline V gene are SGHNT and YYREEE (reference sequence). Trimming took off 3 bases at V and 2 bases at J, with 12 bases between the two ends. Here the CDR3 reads CASSSQGPTYEQYV. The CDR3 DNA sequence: TGTGCCAGCAGCTCACAGGGACCCACCTACGAGCAGTACGTC.